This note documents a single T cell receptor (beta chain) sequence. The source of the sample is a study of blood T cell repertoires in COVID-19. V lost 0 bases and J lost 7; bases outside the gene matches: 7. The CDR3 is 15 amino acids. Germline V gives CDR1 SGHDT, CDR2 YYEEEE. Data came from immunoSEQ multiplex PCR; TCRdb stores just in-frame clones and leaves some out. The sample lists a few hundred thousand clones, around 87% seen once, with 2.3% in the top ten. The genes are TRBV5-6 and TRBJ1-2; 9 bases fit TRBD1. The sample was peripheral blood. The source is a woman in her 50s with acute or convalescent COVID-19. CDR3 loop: CASSLDGTGYSGYTF. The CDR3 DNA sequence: TGTGCCAGCAGCTTGGATGGGACAGGGTACTCTGGCTACACCTTC. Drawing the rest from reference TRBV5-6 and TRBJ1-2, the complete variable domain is DAGVTQSPTHLIKTRGQQVTLRCSPKSGHDTVSWYQQALGQGPQFIFQYYEEEERQRGNFPDRFSGHQFPNYSSELNVNALLLGDSALYLCASSLDGTGYSGYTFGSGTRLTVV.